This T cell receptor beta chain was recorded in a study of blood T cell repertoires in COVID-19. About the study: T cells, B-cell-depleted T cells, or PBMCs provided the cDNA or gDNA that served as material.

Data came from immunoSEQ multiplex PCR; TCRdb stores just in-frame clones and leaves some out. The table includes 440,000 or so clones, about 88% detected once. The Seattle patients joined while their infection was active and were tracked longitudinally afterward. This CDR3 region has 18 residues. V shed 5 bases and J 1 base; nucleotides not matched to a gene: 14. Germline CDR1 and CDR2: MNHEY and SVGEGT. This clone was observed a few times. This clonotype originated in a woman aged 40 to 50 with COVID-19, enrolled during active disease. Sequencing was performed on peripheral blood. The V call is TRBV6-2 or TRBV6-3, the J call TRBJ1-1; the match to TRBD1 covers 9 bases. CDR3 sequence (DNA): TGTGCCAGCAGTACTGATCCCCCTTCGGACAGGGGGAACACTGAAGCTTTCTTT. This encodes CASSTDPPSDRGNTEAFF.